This T cell receptor beta chain was documented in a study of blood T cells in healthy people across ages. This CDR3 has 12 residues. CDR1 and CDR2 (germline): MNHNY, SVGAGI (reference sequence). V was clipped by 5 bases and J by 11 bases, with 15 bases between them. PCR was performed a second time for about 7 to 11 cycles using a sample-barcoded 5' primer and a J-beta primer mix. MiXCR, run by TCRdb on the 5' RACE reads, gives a single entry per CDR3 protein. This sample has approximately 810,000 distinct CDR3 sequences, with 25% to 30% found just once. The source material was blood. The sequence came from a woman older than 75 in good health. This chain joins TRBV6-6 and TRBJ2-5; D remains unclear. CDR3 coding DNA: TGTGCCAGCAGTCCGAGGATGAATGAGCAGTACTTC. It specifies CASSPRMNEQYF.